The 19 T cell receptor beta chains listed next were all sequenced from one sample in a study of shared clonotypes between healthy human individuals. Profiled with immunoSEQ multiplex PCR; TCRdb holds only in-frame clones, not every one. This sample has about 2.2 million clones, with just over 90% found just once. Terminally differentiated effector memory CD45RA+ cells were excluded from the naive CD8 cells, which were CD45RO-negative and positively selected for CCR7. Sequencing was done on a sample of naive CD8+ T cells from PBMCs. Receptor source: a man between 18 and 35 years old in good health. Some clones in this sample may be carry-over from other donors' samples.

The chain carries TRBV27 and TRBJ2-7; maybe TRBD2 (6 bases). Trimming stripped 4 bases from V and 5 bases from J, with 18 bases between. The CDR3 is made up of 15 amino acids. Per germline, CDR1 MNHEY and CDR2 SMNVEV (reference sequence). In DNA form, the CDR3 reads TGTGCCAGCAGTTCCTCCCGGACGGGGGTGGACGAGCAGTACTTC. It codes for CASSSSRTGVDEQYF.

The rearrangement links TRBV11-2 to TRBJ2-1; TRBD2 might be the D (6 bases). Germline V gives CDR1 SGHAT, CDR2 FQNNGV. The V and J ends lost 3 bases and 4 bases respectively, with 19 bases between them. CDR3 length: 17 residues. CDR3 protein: CASSLGLRKEQYNEQFF. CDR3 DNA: TGTGCCAGCAGCTTGGGACTTCGTAAAGAACAATACAATGAGCAGTTCTTC.

The CDR3 loop is CASSPRPDTIEGAFF. CDR3 DNA sequence: TGTGCCAGCAGCCCCCGACCCGACACTATCGAGGGAGCTTTCTTT. The V gene is TRBV14, the J gene TRBJ1-1; D is ambiguous. This CDR3 has 15 residues. Trimming shortened V by 4 bases and J by 10 bases, and 22 bases separated the two germline ends. From germline, CDR1 is SGHDN and CDR2 FVKESK.

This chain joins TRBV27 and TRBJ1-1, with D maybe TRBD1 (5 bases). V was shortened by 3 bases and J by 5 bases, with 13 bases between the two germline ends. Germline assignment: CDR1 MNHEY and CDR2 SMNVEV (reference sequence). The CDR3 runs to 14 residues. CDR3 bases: TGTGCCAGCAGTTTTCAAAGGGGCCTTACTGAAGCTTTCTTT. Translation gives CASSFQRGLTEAFF.

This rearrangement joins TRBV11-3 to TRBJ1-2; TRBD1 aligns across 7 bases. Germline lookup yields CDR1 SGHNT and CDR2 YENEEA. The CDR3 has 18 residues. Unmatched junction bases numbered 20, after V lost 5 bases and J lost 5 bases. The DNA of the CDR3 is TGTGCCAGCAGCCCCCTCCTGTTTAAGGGGGCGCATGGTTATGGCTACACCTTC. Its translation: CASSPLLFKGAHGYGYTF. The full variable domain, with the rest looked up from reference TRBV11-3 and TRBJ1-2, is EAGVVQSPRYKIIEKKQPVAFWCNPISGHNTLYWYLQNLGQGPELLIRYENEEAVDDSQLPKDRFSAERLKGVDSTLKIQPAELGDSAVYLCASSPLLFKGAHGYGYTFGSGTRLTVV.

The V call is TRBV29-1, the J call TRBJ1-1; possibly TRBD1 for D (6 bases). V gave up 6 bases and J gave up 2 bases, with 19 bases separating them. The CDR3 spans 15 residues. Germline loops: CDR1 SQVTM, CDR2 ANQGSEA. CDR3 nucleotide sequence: TGCAGCGTGGCGGCGCCAGGGGCCTACAACACTGAAGCTTTCTTT. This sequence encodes CSVAAPGAYNTEAFF.

The CDR3 is CASSLAGTAKRGHGYTF. CDR3 DNA: TGTGCCAGCAGCTTAGCCGGGACCGCCAAGAGGGGACATGGCTACACCTTC. The chain carries TRBV7-9 and TRBJ1-2; tentatively, D is TRBD1 (5 bases). V gave up 0 bases and J gave up 6 bases, with 20 bases separating them. This CDR3 is built from 17 residues. CDR1 and CDR2 (germline): SEHNR, FQNEAQ (reference sequence).

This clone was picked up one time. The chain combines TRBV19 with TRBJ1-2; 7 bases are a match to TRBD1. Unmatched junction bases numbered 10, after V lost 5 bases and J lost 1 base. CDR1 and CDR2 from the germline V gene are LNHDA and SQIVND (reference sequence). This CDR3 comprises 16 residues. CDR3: CASSSFPGTDNYGYTF. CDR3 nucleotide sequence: TGTGCCAGTAGTTCATTCCCCGGGACAGATAACTATGGCTACACCTTC.

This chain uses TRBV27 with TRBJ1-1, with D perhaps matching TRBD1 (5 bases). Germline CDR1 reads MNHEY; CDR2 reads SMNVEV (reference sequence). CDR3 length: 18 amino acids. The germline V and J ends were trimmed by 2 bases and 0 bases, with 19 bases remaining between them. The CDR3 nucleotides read TGTGCCAGCAGTTTACTACCGGGACCACTAGCAATGAACACTGAAGCTTTCTTT. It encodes CASSLLPGPLAMNTEAFF.

The CDR3 loop reads CASSAGQEPYEQYF. The CDR3, as DNA: TGTGCCAGCAGCGCGGGACAGGAACCCTACGAGCAGTACTTC. The chain recombines TRBV9 with TRBJ2-7; 8 nucleotides line up with TRBD1. V trimming: 3 bases; J trimming: 2 bases; junction bases outside the gene matches: 4. Looked up from germline, CDR1 is SGDLS and CDR2 is YYNGEE. The CDR3 is 14 residues long.

CDR3 protein: CASSAARSSEGTDTQYF. Here the CDR3 DNA reads TGTGCCAGCAGCGCCGCCCGCAGTAGCGAGGGCACAGATACGCAGTATTTT. The chain employs TRBV9 and TRBJ2-3, with D perhaps TRBD2 (5 bases). Germline V gene sequence: CDR1 SGDLS, CDR2 YYNGEE. With 3 bases removed from V and 1 base from J, the gap between germline ends came to 18 bases. This CDR3 region has 17 residues.

The CDR3 DNA reads as TGTGCCAGCAGCAATTTCGGTGAGGAGGGAATTGAAGCTTTCTTT. Translating gives CASSNFGEEGIEAFF. The chain has TRBV5-8 and TRBJ1-1, with D uncertain. V was shortened by 4 bases and J by 7 bases, with 20 bases between the two germline ends. Germline V gene data show CDR1 as SGHTS and CDR2 as YDEGEE. This CDR3 is 15 amino acids long.

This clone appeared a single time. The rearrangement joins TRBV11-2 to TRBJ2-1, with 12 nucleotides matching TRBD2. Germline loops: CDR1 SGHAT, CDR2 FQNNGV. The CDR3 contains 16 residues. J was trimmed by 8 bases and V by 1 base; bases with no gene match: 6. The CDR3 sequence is CASSLGPSGRGDEQFF. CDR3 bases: TGTGCCAGCAGCTTAGGCCCTAGCGGGAGGGGTGATGAGCAGTTCTTC. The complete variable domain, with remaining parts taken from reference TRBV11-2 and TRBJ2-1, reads EAGVAQSPRYKIIEKRQSVAFWCNPISGHATLYWYQQILGQGPKLLIQFQNNGVVDDSQLPKDRFSAERLKGVDSTLKIQPAKLEDSAVYLCASSLGPSGRGDEQFFGPGTRLTVL.

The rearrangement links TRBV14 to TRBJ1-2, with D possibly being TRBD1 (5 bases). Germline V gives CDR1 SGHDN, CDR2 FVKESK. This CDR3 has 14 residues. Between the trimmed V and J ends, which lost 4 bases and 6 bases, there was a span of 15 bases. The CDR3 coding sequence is TGTGCCAGCAGCCGGCTCGGGACGATTGATGGCTACACCTTC. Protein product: CASSRLGTIDGYTF.

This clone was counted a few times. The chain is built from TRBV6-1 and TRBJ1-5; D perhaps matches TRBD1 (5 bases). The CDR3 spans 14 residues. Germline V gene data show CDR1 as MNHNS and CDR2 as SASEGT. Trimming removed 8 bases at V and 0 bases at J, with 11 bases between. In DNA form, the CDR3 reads TGTGCCAGCGGGGACGACTATAGCAATCAGCCCCAGCATTTT. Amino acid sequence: CASGDDYSNQPQHF.

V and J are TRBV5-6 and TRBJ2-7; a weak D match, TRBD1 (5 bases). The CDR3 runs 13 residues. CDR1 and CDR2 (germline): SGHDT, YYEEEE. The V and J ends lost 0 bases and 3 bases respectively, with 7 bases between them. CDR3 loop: CASSLVDNYEQYF. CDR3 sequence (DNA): TGTGCCAGCAGCTTGGTGGACAACTACGAGCAGTACTTC. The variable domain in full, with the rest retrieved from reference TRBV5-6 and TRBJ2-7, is DAGVTQSPTHLIKTRGQQVTLRCSPKSGHDTVSWYQQALGQGPQFIFQYYEEEERQRGNFPDRFSGHQFPNYSSELNVNALLLGDSALYLCASSLVDNYEQYFGPGTRLTVT.

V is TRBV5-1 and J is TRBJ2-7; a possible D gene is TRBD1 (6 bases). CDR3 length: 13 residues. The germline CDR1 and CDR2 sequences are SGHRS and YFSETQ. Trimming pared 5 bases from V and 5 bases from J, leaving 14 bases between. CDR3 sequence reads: CASSSGEVHEQYF. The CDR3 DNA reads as TGCGCCAGCAGTTCAGGGGAAGTTCACGAGCAGTACTTC. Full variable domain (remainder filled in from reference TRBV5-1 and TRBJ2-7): KAGVTQTPRYLIKTRGQQVTLSCSPISGHRSVSWYQQTPGQGLQFLFEYFSETQRNKGNFPGRFSGRQFSNSRSEMNVSTLELGDSALYLCASSSGEVHEQYFGPGTRLTVT.

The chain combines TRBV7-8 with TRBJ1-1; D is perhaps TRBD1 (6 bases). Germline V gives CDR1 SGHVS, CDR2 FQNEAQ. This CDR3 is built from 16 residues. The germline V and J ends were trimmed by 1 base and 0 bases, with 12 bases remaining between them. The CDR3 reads CASSLGRGQMNTEAFF. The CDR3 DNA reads TGTGCCAGCAGCTTAGGTCGGGGACAAATGAACACTGAAGCTTTCTTT. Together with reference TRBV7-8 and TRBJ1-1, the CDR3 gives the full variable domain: GAGVSQSPRYKVAKRGQDVALRCDPISGHVSLFWYQQALGQGPEFLTYFQNEAQLDKSGLPSDRFFAERPEGSVSTLKIQRTQQEDSAVYLCASSLGRGQMNTEAFFGQGTRLTVV.

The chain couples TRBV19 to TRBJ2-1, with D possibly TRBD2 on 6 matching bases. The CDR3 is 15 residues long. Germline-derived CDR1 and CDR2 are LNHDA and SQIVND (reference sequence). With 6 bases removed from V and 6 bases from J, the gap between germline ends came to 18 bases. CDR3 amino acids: CASSPTFGGGNEQFF. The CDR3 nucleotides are TGTGCCAGTAGCCCCACCTTTGGGGGAGGCAATGAGCAGTTCTTC.